This T cell receptor beta chain was captured in a study of blood T cell repertoires in COVID-19. V gave up 0 bases and J gave up 11 bases, with 13 bases separating them. This CDR3 is 14 amino acids long. Per germline, CDR1 SGHAT and CDR2 FQNNGV. Profiled with immunoSEQ multiplex PCR; TCRdb holds only in-frame clones, not every one. The sample includes around 260,000 clones, roughly four fifths of them seen just once. The sequenced sample was peripheral blood. The receptor was derived from a person between 70 and 80 years old with COVID-19, enrolled during active disease. The V call is TRBV11-2, the J call TRBJ1-4; D is undetermined. The CDR3 nucleotides read TGTGCCAGCAGCTTAGACTATGAGGGTGGGAAACTGTTTTTT. It codes for CASSLDYEGGKLFF.